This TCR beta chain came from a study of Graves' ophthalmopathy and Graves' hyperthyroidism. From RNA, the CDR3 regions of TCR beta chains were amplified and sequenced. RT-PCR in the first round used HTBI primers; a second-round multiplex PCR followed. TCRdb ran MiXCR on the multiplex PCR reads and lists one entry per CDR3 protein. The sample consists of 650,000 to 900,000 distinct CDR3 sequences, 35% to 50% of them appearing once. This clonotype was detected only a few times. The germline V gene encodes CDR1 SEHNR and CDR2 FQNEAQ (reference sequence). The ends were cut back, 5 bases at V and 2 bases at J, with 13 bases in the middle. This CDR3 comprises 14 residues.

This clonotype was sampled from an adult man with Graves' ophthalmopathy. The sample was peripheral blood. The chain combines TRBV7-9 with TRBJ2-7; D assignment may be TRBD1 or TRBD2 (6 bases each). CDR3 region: CASSDHGGPYEQYF. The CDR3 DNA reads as TGTGCCAGCAGCGACCACGGGGGCCCCTACGAGCAGTACTTC. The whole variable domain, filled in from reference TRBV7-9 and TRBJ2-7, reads DTGVSQNPRHKITKRGQNVTFRCDPISEHNRLYWYRQTLGQGPEFLTYFQNEAQLEKSRLLSDRFSAERPKGSFSTLEIQRTEQGDSAMYLCASSDHGGPYEQYFGPGTRLTVT.